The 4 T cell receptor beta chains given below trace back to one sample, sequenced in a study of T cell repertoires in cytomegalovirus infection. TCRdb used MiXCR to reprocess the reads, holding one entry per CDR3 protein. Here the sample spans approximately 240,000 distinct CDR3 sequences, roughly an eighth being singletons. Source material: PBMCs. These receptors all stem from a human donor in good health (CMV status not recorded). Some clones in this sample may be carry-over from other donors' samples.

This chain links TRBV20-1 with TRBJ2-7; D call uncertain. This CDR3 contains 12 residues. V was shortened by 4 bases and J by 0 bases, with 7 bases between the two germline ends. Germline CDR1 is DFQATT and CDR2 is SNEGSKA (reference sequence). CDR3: CSAIRDSYEQYF. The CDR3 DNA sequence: TGCAGTGCTATAAGGGACTCCTACGAGCAGTACTTC.

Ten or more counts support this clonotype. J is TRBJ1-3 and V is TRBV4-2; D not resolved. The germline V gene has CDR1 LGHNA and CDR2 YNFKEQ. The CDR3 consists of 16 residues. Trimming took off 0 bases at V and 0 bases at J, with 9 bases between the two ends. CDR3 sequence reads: CASSQDPSSSGNTIYF. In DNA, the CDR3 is TGTGCCAGCAGCCAAGATCCAAGCAGCTCTGGAAACACCATATATTTT.

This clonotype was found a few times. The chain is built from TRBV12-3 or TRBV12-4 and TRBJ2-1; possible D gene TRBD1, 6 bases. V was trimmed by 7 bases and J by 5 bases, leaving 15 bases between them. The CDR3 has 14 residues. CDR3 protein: CASNNRVGDNEQFF. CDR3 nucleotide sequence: TGTGCCAGCAATAACAGGGTGGGGGACAATGAGCAGTTCTTC.

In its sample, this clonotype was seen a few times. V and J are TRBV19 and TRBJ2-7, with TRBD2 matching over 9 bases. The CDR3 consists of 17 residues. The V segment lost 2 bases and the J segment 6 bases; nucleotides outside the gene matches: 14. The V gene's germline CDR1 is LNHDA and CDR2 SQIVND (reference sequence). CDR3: CASSIRSAGGRVGEQYF. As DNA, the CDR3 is TGTGCCAGTAGTATACGATCCGCTGGCGGGAGGGTCGGCGAGCAGTACTTC.